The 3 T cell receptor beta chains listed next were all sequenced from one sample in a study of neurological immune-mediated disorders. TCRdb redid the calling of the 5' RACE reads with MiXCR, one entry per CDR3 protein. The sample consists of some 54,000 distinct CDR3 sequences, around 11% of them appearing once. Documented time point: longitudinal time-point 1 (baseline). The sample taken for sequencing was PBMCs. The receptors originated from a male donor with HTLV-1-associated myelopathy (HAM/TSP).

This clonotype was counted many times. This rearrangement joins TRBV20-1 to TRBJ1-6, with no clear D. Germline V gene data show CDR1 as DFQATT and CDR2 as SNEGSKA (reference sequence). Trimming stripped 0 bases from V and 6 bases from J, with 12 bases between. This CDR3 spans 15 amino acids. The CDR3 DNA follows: TGCAGTGCTAGAGATTTTACGAGATCTAATTCACCCCTCCACTTT. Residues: CSARDFTRSNSPLHF.

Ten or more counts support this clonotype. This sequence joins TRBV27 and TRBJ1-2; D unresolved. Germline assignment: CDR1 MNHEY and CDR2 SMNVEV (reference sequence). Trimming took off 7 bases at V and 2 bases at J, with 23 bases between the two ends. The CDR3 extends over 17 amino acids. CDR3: CASTQSFRTPRNYGYTF. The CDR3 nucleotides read TGTGCCAGCACTCAATCCTTCCGGACGCCGAGAAACTATGGCTACACCTTC.

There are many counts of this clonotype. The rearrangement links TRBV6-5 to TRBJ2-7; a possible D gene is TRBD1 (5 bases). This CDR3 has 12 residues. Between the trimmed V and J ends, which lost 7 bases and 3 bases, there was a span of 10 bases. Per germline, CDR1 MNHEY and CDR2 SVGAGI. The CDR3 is CASKRTFYEQYF. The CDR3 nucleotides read TGTGCCAGCAAGAGGACATTCTACGAGCAGTACTTC.